These 24 T cell receptor beta chains came from one sample sequenced in a study of T cells in Graves' hyperthyroidism and ophthalmopathy. RNA transcripts gave rise to amplified TCR beta CDR3 regions. HTBI primers were the set used in a first-round RT-PCR of the TCR CDR3. TCRdb reprocessed the multiplex PCR reads via MiXCR and lists one record per CDR3 protein. This table holds about 53,000 distinct CDR3 sequences, around 48% found once. The sequenced material came from blood. These TCRs come from a woman aged 30 to 39 with Graves' ophthalmopathy.

V and J are TRBV19 and TRBJ2-7, with 7 bases lining up with TRBD2. CDR1 and CDR2 from the germline V gene are LNHDA and SQIVND (reference sequence). The CDR3 consists of 12 residues. The CDR3 here is CARGGSHYEQYF. CDR3 coding DNA: TGTGCTAGGGGCGGGAGCCACTACGAGCAGTACTTC.

The sample holds many counts of this clonotype. The V call is TRBV5-4, the J call TRBJ1-3; 8 bases line up with TRBD1. Germline assignment: CDR1 SGHNT and CDR2 YYREEE (reference sequence). There are 15 residues in the CDR3. V lost 0 bases, J lost 3 bases, and 2 bases stayed unmatched. This CDR3 is CASSLAGGGGNTIYF. The CDR3, as DNA: TGTGCCAGCAGCTTGGCAGGGGGCGGTGGAAACACCATATATTTT.

This clonotype was observed at least ten times. The chain has TRBV27 and TRBJ1-4, with D possibly matching TRBD1 (5 bases). This CDR3 has 13 residues. The germline V and J ends were trimmed by 6 bases and 10 bases, with 15 bases remaining between them. Germline V gene data show CDR1 as MNHEY and CDR2 as SMNVEV (reference sequence). CDR3 sequence reads: CASRLGREGKLFF. The CDR3 nucleotides read TGTGCCAGCAGGTTAGGCAGGGAAGGAAAACTGTTTTTT.

This clonotype was found a few times. The chain links TRBV28 to TRBJ2-1, with 8 bases matching TRBD2. This CDR3 has 17 residues. Germline-derived CDR1 and CDR2 are MDHEN and SYDVKM. V dropped 7 bases and J dropped 3; count of bases not matched to a gene: 14. The CDR3 protein is CASMGSGIIAHYNEQFF. CDR3 nucleotides: TGTGCCAGCATGGGTAGCGGGATAATAGCCCACTACAATGAGCAGTTCTTC.

This clonotype was counted many times. This may come from a read error, since a much larger clone is one base off. The chain is built from TRBV2 and TRBJ2-3; D remains unclear. CDR3 length: 11 residues. Germline V gene lookup returns CDR1 SNHLY and CDR2 FYNNEI. CDR3: CASSVTDAQYF. The CDR3 DNA is TGTGCCAGCAGTGTCACAGATGCGCAGTATTTT.

For this clonotype: This clone may be a read error of a much larger clone one base away. The CDR3 DNA reads TGTGCCAGCAGCCAAGATCAGGGGGCGGACGATAGCTACACCTTC. This sequence encodes CASSQDQGADDSYTF. The chain links TRBV11-2 to TRBJ1-2; TRBD1 aligns across 8 bases. With 5 bases clipped from V and 9 bases from J, the junction kept 14 bases outside the gene matches. CDR1 is SGHAT and CDR2 is FQNNGV in the germline V gene. CDR3 length: 15 amino acids.

This clonotype has just one count. One junction end does not reproduce the germline sequence, and a read error may be involved. The rearrangement uses TRBV7-2 and TRBJ1-1; D is uncertain. Germline V gene lookup returns CDR1 SGHTA and CDR2 FQGNSA. The CDR3 is 11 residues long. CDR3 nucleotide sequence: TGTGCCAGCAGCTTAGCGATCACCCCCCTATTT. This sequence encodes CASSLAITPLF.

This clonotype was seen at least ten times. The V call is TRBV12-3 or TRBV12-4, the J call TRBJ2-5; 8 bases match TRBD2. The ends lost 4 bases at V and 1 base at J; junction bases unmatched: 8. This CDR3 contains 16 residues. The CDR3: CASSYGGVGLQETQYF. DNA for the CDR3: TGTGCCAGCAGTTACGGGGGGGTGGGACTCCAAGAGACCCAGTACTTC.

The table lists this clonotype with a count of one. The chain links TRBV20-1 to TRBJ1-2; D possibly corresponds to TRBD1 (6 bases). Between the trimmed V and J ends, which lost 0 bases and 6 bases, there was a span of 14 bases. The CDR3 is 14 amino acids. Germline V gene lookup returns CDR1 DFQATT and CDR2 SNEGSKA (reference sequence). CDR3 DNA: TGCAGTGCTAGAGAACGGGACATAGCTCATGGCTACACCTTC. Encoded protein: CSARERDIAHGYTF.

This chain uses TRBV20-1 with TRBJ1-1; D remains unclear. Between the trimmed V and J ends, which lost 1 base and 1 base, there was a span of 4 bases. The germline CDR1 and CDR2 sequences are DFQATT and SNEGSKA (reference sequence). This CDR3 is built from 12 residues. The CDR3 nucleotides are TGCAGTGCTAGAGTCCCGAACACTGAAGCTTTCTTT. It codes for CSARVPNTEAFF.

The gene calls are TRBV11-2 and TRBJ2-7, with 8 bases lining up with TRBD2. Germline V gene sequence: CDR1 SGHAT, CDR2 FQNNGV. The CDR3 consists of 15 residues. With V trimmed by 3 bases and J by 7 bases, 11 bases remained unmatched. The chain's CDR3 is CASSFSLAGQSEQYF. In DNA, the CDR3 is TGTGCCAGCAGCTTTAGTCTAGCGGGTCAAAGTGAGCAGTACTTC. Complete variable domain (other parts from reference TRBV11-2 and TRBJ2-7): EAGVAQSPRYKIIEKRQSVAFWCNPISGHATLYWYQQILGQGPKLLIQFQNNGVVDDSQLPKDRFSAERLKGVDSTLKIQPAKLEDSAVYLCASSFSLAGQSEQYFGPGTRLTVT.

About this clonotype itself: It may be a read error: a sequence one base away is much more abundant. This chain joins TRBV7-7 and TRBJ2-7; the D is unclear. There are 13 residues in the CDR3. CDR1 is SSHAT, CDR2 FNYEAQ, per germline (reference sequence). The CDR3 sequence: CASSLTTSYEQYF. CDR3 DNA sequence: TGTGCTAGCAGCTTAACGACGTCCTACGAGCAGTACTTC.

Worth noting for this clonotype: A much more abundant neighbour one base away suggests this may be a read error. This chain joins TRBV7-2 and TRBJ1-1, with TRBD1 matching 7 bases. Germline values: CDR1 SGHTA, CDR2 FQGNSA. The junction had 17 bases not matched to a gene; V was cut back by 6 bases and J by 4 bases. This CDR3 spans 17 amino acids. CDR3 sequence: CASSSTTLATGTTEAFF. CDR3 bases: TGTGCCAGCAGTTCTACGACTCTTGCGACAGGGACCACTGAAGCTTTCTTT.

On this clonotype itself: A read error may account for a junction end that differs from germline. The V and J genes are TRBV9 and TRBJ2-7, with D unresolved. Germline V gene data show CDR1 as SGDLS and CDR2 as YYNGEE. The CDR3 runs 13 residues. CDR3: CASIVAPANEQYF. CDR3 coding DNA: TGTGCCAGCATCGTAGCTCCCGCCAACGAGCAGTACTTC.

Regarding this clonotype: Relative to the germline gene, one junction end is altered; a read error may explain this. The CDR3 DNA reads as TGCAGCGTTGATGACCAGGCGGGAGTTCGGGGGCAGTGCTTC. It codes for CSVDDQAGVRGQCF. This chain joins TRBV29-1 and TRBJ2-7, with a possible D match to TRBD2 (7 bases). Germline V gene lookup returns CDR1 SQVTM and CDR2 ANQGSEA. The CDR3 has 14 amino acids.

This clonotype was counted at least ten times. The rearrangement joins TRBV10-3 to TRBJ2-3; 11 bases map to TRBD2. The CDR3 sequence is 15 residues long. Germline V gene data show CDR1 as ENHRY and CDR2 as SYGVKD. Germline trimming cut 6 bases from V and 4 bases from J; bases unmatched to any gene: 6. As DNA, the CDR3 is TGTGCCATCAGGGATAGCGGGAGGGCCCCAGATACGCAGTATTTT. Protein sequence: CAIRDSGRAPDTQYF.

This clonotype occurred many times. The chain is built from TRBV3-1 and TRBJ1-4; D gene ambiguous. The CDR3 has 13 residues. Germline assignment: CDR1 LGHDT and CDR2 YNNKEL (reference sequence). Between the trimmed V and J ends, which lost 5 bases and 10 bases, there was a span of 14 bases. DNA of the CDR3: TGTGCCAGCAGCGCCCGGCACAGAGGAAAACTGTTTTTT. Protein sequence: CASSARHRGKLFF.

This clonotype has at least ten counts. The chain has TRBV13 and TRBJ2-7, with 8 bases aligning to TRBD1. The CDR3 spans 15 residues. Germline values: CDR1 PRHDT, CDR2 FYEKMQ (reference sequence). Trimming at V came to 2 bases and at J to 2 bases, leaving 5 bases not matched to a gene. The CDR3 reads CASSLTGGIPYEQYF. The DNA for the CDR3 is TGTGCCAGCAGCTTAACAGGGGGTATCCCCTACGAGCAGTACTTC.

This clonotype appeared many times. This chain joins TRBV9 and TRBJ2-1; 10 bases match TRBD2. The junction had 3 bases not matched to a gene; V was cut back by 2 bases and J by 4 bases. Germline CDR1 SGDLS, CDR2 YYNGEE. The CDR3 consists of 15 residues. Written as DNA, the CDR3 is TGTGCCAGCAGCGTCGGACTAGCGGCTTACAATGAGCAGTTCTTC. Its translation is CASSVGLAAYNEQFF.

Comment on this clonotype: The final CDR3 position lacks the conserved phenylalanine or tryptophan, pointing to a likely read error. The rearrangement links TRBV9 to TRBJ1-1, with D uncertain. CDR1 is SGDLS, CDR2 YYNGEE, per germline. Trimming removed 0 bases from V and 3 bases from J, with 15 bases in between. CDR3 size: 16 residues. The CDR3 reads CASSVEGRLMYTEAFC. Written as DNA, the CDR3 is TGTGCCAGCAGCGTAGAGGGCAGACTGATGTACACTGAAGCTTTCTGT.

In DNA form, the CDR3 reads TGTGCCAGCAGATCAAGGGGCAGTGCTAACCGTTTGGGTGAGCAGTTCTTC. Amino acid sequence: CASRSRGSANRLGEQFF. The chain links TRBV25-1 to TRBJ2-1, with a tentative D call TRBD1 (5 bases). Germline values: CDR1 MGHDK, CDR2 SYGVNS. The V gene lost 6 bases and the J gene lost 9 bases, with 27 bases spanning the gap. This CDR3 is 17 amino acids long.

To note about this clonotype: The CDR3 does not end in the conserved phenylalanine or tryptophan, so this is likely a read error. The chain joins TRBV7-9 to TRBJ1-1; tentative D call: TRBD1 (6 bases). The CDR3 is made up of 13 amino acids. In germline, CDR1 is SEHNR, CDR2 FQNEAQ (reference sequence). The CDR3 bases are TGTGCCAGCAGCTTATCGGGGGACACGGAAGCTTTCTCT. This codes for CASSLSGDTEAFS.

A note on this clonotype: Lacking the conserved final phenylalanine or tryptophan, this CDR3 likely reflects a read error. Because the CDR3's place on the DNA is in doubt, the DNA is left out and the CDR3 is given as listed by TCRdb. The chain couples TRBV11-1 to TRBJ2-6; the table gives TRBD1 as D, unverified against the DNA. Including both end residues, the CDR3 is 16 amino acids long. From germline, CDR1 is SGHAT and CDR2 FQDESV (reference sequence). CDR3 protein: CASSLRTGAGANVRTC.

The chain couples TRBV7-9 to TRBJ1-6, with 7 positions matching TRBD1. The CDR3 has 14 amino acids. The trim removed 5 bases at V and 4 bases at J, leaving 2 bases unmatched. Germline values: CDR1 SEHNR, CDR2 FQNEAQ (reference sequence). In nucleotides, the CDR3 is TGTGCCAGCAGCCCGGGACAGTATAATTCACCCCTCCACTTT. Its protein is CASSPGQYNSPLHF.